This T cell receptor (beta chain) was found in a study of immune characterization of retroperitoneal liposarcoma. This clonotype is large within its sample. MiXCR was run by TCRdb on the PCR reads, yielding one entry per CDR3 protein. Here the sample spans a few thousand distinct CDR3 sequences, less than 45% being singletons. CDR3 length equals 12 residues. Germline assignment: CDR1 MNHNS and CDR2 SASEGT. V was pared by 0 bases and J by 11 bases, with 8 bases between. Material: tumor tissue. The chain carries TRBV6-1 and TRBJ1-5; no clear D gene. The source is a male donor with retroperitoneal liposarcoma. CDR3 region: CASSEAAGAQHF. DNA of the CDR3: TGTGCCAGCAGTGAAGCCGCGGGAGCCCAGCATTTT.